Each of the 18 T cell receptor beta chains below was sequenced from the same sample in a study of vaccination effects on CD4 cells after COVID-19. The table came from immunoSEQ multiplex PCR; TCRdb's copy has only in-frame clones and leaves some out. This sample yields 17,000 or so clones, of which around 74% are seen a single time; roughly 19% belongs to the top ten. Expansion with viral peptide pools was applied to antigen-specific CD4+ T cells by the ViraFEST assay prior to sequencing. At the end of around 11 days of culture, CD4+ T cells were isolated. Between March and December 2020, the person had a SARS-CoV-2 infection that PCR confirmed. Two doses of BNT162b2 or mRNA-1273 vaccine were administered to participants. No antigen is known for these receptors. The sequenced sample was CD4+ T cells from PBMCs cultured with SARS-CoV-2 spike peptides, obtained after COVID-19 vaccination. The receptors were gathered from a human donor who had a prior SARS-CoV-2 infection.

This clone is a singleton in its sample. The gene calls are TRBV10-2 and TRBJ2-7; weak D call: TRBD1 (5 bases). V was cut by 7 bases and J by 2 bases, with 9 bases left in between. The CDR3 runs 12 residues. CDR1 is WSHSY and CDR2 is SAAADI in the germline V gene. For the CDR3, the DNA is TGCGCCAGCACCGACAGAGCCTACGAGCAGTACTTC. It is translated as CASTDRAYEQYF.

The chain links TRBV2 to TRBJ1-2, with 10 bases that match TRBD1. Trimming removed 7 bases from V and 2 bases from J; junction bases left unmatched: 7. This CDR3 has 15 residues. The germline V gene has CDR1 SNHLY and CDR2 FYNNEI. The CDR3 region has the DNA TGTGCCAGCAAAATAGGGACAGGGGACAACTATGGCTACACCTTC. Translation gives CASKIGTGDNYGYTF.

In this sample, this clone turned up once. This chain links TRBV7-3 with TRBJ2-1; D tentatively fits TRBD1 or TRBD2 (5 bases each). The CDR3 totals 17 residues. Germline values: CDR1 SGHTA, CDR2 FQGTGA. V gave up 5 bases and J gave up 0 bases, with 17 bases separating them. The chain's CDR3 is CASSPWGTGGSYNEQFF. CDR3 nucleotide sequence: TGTGCCAGCAGCCCATGGGGGACCGGCGGCTCCTACAATGAGCAGTTCTTC.

CDR3 in amino acids: CASSQDPMGKQPQHF. The CDR3 region has the DNA TGTGCCAGCAGCCAAGATCCGATGGGGAAACAGCCCCAGCATTTT. The chain couples TRBV4-2 to TRBJ1-5, with D unclear. V dropped 0 bases and J dropped 7 bases, with 13 bases sitting between them. Germline loops: CDR1 LGHNA, CDR2 YNFKEQ. The CDR3 is made up of 15 amino acids.

This clone has more than one count but fewer than ten. The CDR3 DNA sequence: TGTGCCAGCAGTGAAATCACTCGTCCTGACTACGAGCAGTACTTC. This sequence encodes CASSEITRPDYEQYF. The rearrangement joins TRBV6-1 to TRBJ2-7; D ambiguous. The CDR3 runs 15 residues. Germline CDR1 MNHNS, CDR2 SASEGT. Deletions cut 2 bases from V and 3 bases from J, with 14 bases between.

The chain is built from TRBV10-3 and TRBJ1-1; D gene unclear. The CDR3 covers 13 residues. V lost 5 bases and J lost 1, with 8 bases in between. In germline, CDR1 is ENHRY, CDR2 SYGVKD. The DNA for the CDR3 is TGTGCCATCAGTCCCTCAGGGAACACTGAAGCTTTCTTT. It encodes CAISPSGNTEAFF.

The chain's CDR3 is CATSDRRQGLNEQYF. The CDR3, as DNA: TGTGCCACCAGTGATCGAAGACAGGGTCTAAACGAGCAGTACTTC. The chain combines TRBV24-1 with TRBJ2-7; TRBD1 matches at 7 bases. Germline-derived CDR1 and CDR2 are KGHDR and SFDVKD. V trimming: 3 bases; J trimming: 5 bases; junction bases outside the gene matches: 9. The CDR3 runs to 15 residues.

A few counts support this clone. V is TRBV9 and J is TRBJ2-3, with 9 nucleotides matching TRBD2. Per the germline V gene, CDR1 is SGDLS and CDR2 is YYNGEE. V dropped 1 base and J dropped 6; count of bases not matched to a gene: 15. The CDR3 covers 18 residues. CDR3 nucleotide sequence: TGTGCCAGCAGCGTACCGGTACGGTCTAGCGGGGCATCTGATACGCAGTATTTT. As protein: CASSVPVRSSGASDTQYF.

This clone was counted only a few times. This rearrangement joins TRBV24-1 to TRBJ2-1, with TRBD1 matching 8 bases. The germline CDR1 and CDR2 sequences are KGHDR and SFDVKD. The CDR3 extends over 16 amino acids. The trim removed 4 bases at V and 4 bases at J, leaving 8 bases unmatched. The CDR3 loop is CATSEQDRDQYNEQFF. CDR3 sequence (DNA): TGTGCCACCAGTGAACAGGACAGGGACCAATACAATGAGCAGTTCTTC.

The chain uses TRBV5-1 and TRBJ2-7; 10 nucleotides align to TRBD1. V shed 4 bases, J shed 5 bases, and the junction held 9 bases outside the gene matches. This CDR3 contains 15 residues. CDR1 and CDR2 (germline): SGHRS, YFSETQ. The chain's CDR3 is CASSRRGTGDNEQYF. The CDR3 region has the DNA TGCGCCAGCAGCCGAAGAGGGACAGGGGACAACGAGCAGTACTTC. The variable domain in full, with the rest retrieved from reference TRBV5-1 and TRBJ2-7, is KAGVTQTPRYLIKTRGQQVTLSCSPISGHRSVSWYQQTPGQGLQFLFEYFSETQRNKGNFPGRFSGRQFSNSRSEMNVSTLELGDSALYLCASSRRGTGDNEQYFGPGTRLTVT.

This chain uses TRBV7-9 with TRBJ2-7, with TRBD2 matching over 8 bases. Per germline, CDR1 SEHNR and CDR2 FQNEAQ (reference sequence). The CDR3 loop spans 15 amino acids. V lost 2 bases, J lost 0 bases, and 3 bases stayed unmatched. CDR3 amino acids: CASSLSGGDSYEQYF. CDR3 in DNA: TGTGCCAGCAGCTTATCCGGGGGGGACTCCTACGAGCAGTACTTC.

The rearrangement links TRBV12-5 to TRBJ1-1; the D gene is possibly TRBD1 (6 bases). The CDR3 runs to 14 residues. Germline lookup yields CDR1 LGHNT and CDR2 FRNRAP. V lost 1 base, J lost 3 bases, and 9 bases lay in between. The CDR3 nucleotides are TGTGCTAGTGGTTTGGGACAGGATTACACTGAAGCTTTCTTT. Protein product: CASGLGQDYTEAFF.

The chain carries TRBV5-1 and TRBJ2-1; 10 nucleotides line up with TRBD2. This CDR3 spans 14 amino acids. The germline gives CDR1 SGHRS, CDR2 YFSETQ. J was trimmed by 6 bases and V by 4 bases; bases with no gene match: 4. DNA for the CDR3: TGCGCCAGCAGCAATAGCGGGAGGAGCAATGAGCAGTTCTTC. This gives the protein CASSNSGRSNEQFF.

The genes are TRBV20-1 and TRBJ2-7; 7 bases align to TRBD1. The V segment lost 3 bases and the J segment 4 bases; nucleotides outside the gene matches: 3. The germline V gene encodes CDR1 DFQATT and CDR2 SNEGSKA (reference sequence). This CDR3 comprises 12 residues. The CDR3 here is CSASPGGYEQYF. DNA of the CDR3: TGCAGTGCTAGTCCAGGGGGTTACGAGCAGTACTTC.

This chain connects TRBV20-1 to TRBJ1-2; D not certain. Germline lookup yields CDR1 DFQATT and CDR2 SNEGSKA (reference sequence). This CDR3 comprises 11 residues. The V end lost 5 bases, the J end lost 4 bases, and 8 bases lay between the germline ends. In DNA, the CDR3 is TGCAGTGCTCAGGACTCCTATGGCTACACCTTC. It yields the protein CSAQDSYGYTF.

The V call is TRBV7-2, the J call TRBJ2-2, with D tentatively TRBD2 (6 bases). Per germline, CDR1 SGHTA and CDR2 FQGNSA. The V gene lost 4 bases and the J gene lost 2 bases, with 8 bases spanning the gap. This CDR3 region has 14 residues. CDR3 nucleotide sequence: TGTGCCAGCAGCTCCGGGACTAACACCGGGGAGCTGTTTTTT. Translated: CASSSGTNTGELFF.

The chain links TRBV11-2 to TRBJ2-2; 11 bases align to TRBD2. The CDR3 spans 16 residues. Germline CDR1 reads SGHAT; CDR2 reads FQNNGV. Unmatched junction bases numbered 4, after V lost 5 bases and J lost 2 bases. CDR3 sequence: CASSKGLAVNTGELFF. CDR3 DNA sequence: TGTGCCAGCAGCAAGGGACTAGCGGTTAACACCGGGGAGCTGTTTTTT.

The CDR3 loop is CASSFQATNEKLFF. The CDR3 DNA reads as TGTGCCAGCAGTTTTCAGGCAACTAATGAAAAACTGTTTTTT. The chain recombines TRBV2 with TRBJ1-4; D is uncertain. V lost 5 bases, J lost 0 bases, and 7 bases lay in between. The germline CDR1 and CDR2 sequences are SNHLY and FYNNEI. The CDR3 consists of 14 residues.